This T cell receptor beta chain was obtained from a study of OX40 agonist ivuxolimab in advanced cancers. Whole-study results and caveats: Compared with CD4+, CD8+ T cells on average had more expanded clones. At 0.1-3.0 mg/kg, partial responders had clonal expansion among the lowest observed.

The sample holds one count of this clone. Its target is unknown. The V and J ends lost 5 bases and 6 bases, in that order; junction bases with no gene match: 11. The germline V gene encodes CDR1 PRHDT and CDR2 FYEKMQ (reference sequence). This CDR3 comprises 15 residues. Assay used: immunoSEQ multiplex PCR; TCRdb lists only in-frame clones, some missing. Of some 47,000 clones listed, roughly 80% are singletons. The sequence came from an adult with an advanced solid tumor such as melanoma, head and neck, liver or kidney cancer. The sample was CD4+ or CD8+ T cells sorted from blood, taken in a trial of the OX40 agonist ivuxolimab. The rearrangement links TRBV13 to TRBJ1-2; 8 nucleotides match TRBD1. CDR3 sequence reads: CASSPDDRGADGYTF. CDR3 bases: TGTGCCAGCAGCCCCGATGACAGGGGCGCCGATGGCTACACCTTC.